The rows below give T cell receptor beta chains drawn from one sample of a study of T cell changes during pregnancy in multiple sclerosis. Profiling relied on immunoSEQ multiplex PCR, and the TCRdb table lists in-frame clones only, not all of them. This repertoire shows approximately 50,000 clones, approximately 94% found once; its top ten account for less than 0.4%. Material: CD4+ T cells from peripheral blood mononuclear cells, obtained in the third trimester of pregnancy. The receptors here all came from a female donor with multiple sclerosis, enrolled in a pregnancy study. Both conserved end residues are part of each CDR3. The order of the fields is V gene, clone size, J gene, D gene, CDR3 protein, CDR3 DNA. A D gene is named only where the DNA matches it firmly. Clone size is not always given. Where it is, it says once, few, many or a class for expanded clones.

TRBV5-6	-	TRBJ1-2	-	CASSLDRRHYGYTF	TGTGCCAGCAGCTTGGACAGGCGTCACTATGGCTACACCTTC
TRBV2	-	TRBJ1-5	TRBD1	CASSEETGTGGQPQHF	TGTGCCAGCAGTGAGGAAACCGGGACAGGGGGACAGCCCCAGCATTTT
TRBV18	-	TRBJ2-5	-	CASSLVGGSQETQYF	TGTGCCAGCTCCCTCGTGGGGGGAAGCCAAGAGACCCAGTACTTC
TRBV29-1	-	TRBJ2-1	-	CSGLGTYDLEQFF	TGCAGTGGACTGGGAACTTATGACCTTGAGCAGTTCTTC
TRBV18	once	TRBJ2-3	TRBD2	CASSPRLAGTSTDTQYF	TGTGCCAGCTCACCACGACTAGCGGGGACAAGCACAGATACGCAGTATTTT
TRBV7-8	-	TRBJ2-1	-	CASSLARGNYNTEQFF	TGTGCCAGCAGCTTAGCGAGGGGGAACTACAATACGGAGCAGTTCTTC
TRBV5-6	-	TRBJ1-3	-	CASSLERTVSGNTIYF	TGTGCCAGCAGCTTGGAGCGGACGGTCTCTGGAAACACCATATATTTT
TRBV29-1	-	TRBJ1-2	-	CSVAMGSSNYGYTF	TGCAGCGTCGCCATGGGCAGTTCGAACTATGGCTACACCTTC
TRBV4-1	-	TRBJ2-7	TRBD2	CASSPLAGGSYEQYF	TGCGCCAGCAGCCCCTTAGCGGGGGGTTCCTACGAGCAGTACTTC
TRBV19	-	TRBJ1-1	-	CASSKDRPNTEAFF	TGTGCCAGTAGTAAAGACAGGCCGAACACTGAAGCTTTCTTT
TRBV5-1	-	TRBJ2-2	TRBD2	CASSFSSGDSTGELFF	TGCGCCAGCAGCTTTTCTAGCGGGGATAGTACCGGGGAGCTGTTTTTT
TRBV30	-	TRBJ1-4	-	CAWSVGGTNEKLFF	TGTGCCTGGAGTGTTGGGGGGACTAATGAAAAACTGTTTTTT
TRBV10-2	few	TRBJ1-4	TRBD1	CASSKGQGGKLFF	TGCGCCAGCAGTAAGGGACAGGGCGGAAAACTGTTTTTT
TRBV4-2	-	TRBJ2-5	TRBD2	CASSQGASGGEETQYF	TGTGCCAGCAGCCAAGGGGCTAGCGGGGGAGAAGAGACCCAGTACTTC
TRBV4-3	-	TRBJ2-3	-	CASSQDFSDTQYF	TGCGCCAGCAGCCAAGATTTCTCAGATACGCAGTATTTT
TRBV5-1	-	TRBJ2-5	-	CASSGGQGQETQYF	TGCGCCAGCAGTGGCGGCCAGGGTCAAGAGACCCAGTACTTC
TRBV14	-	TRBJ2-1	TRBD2	CASSQGVLAGRNEQFF	TGTGCCAGCAGCCAAGGGGTTCTAGCGGGGCGGAATGAGCAGTTCTTC
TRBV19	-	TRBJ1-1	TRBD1	CASSLQGAWGPEAFF	TGTGCCAGTAGTTTGCAGGGGGCGTGGGGCCCTGAAGCTTTCTTT
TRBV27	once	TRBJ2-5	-	CASSLSGTQYF	TGTGCCAGCAGTTTATCCGGGACCCAGTACTTC
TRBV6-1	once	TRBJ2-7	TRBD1	CASRRQGANEQYF	TGTGCCAGCAGACGGCAGGGGGCAAACGAGCAGTACTTC
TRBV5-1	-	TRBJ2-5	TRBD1	CASSKGQGDLQETQYF	TGCGCCAGCAGTAAAGGACAGGGGGATCTCCAAGAGACCCAGTACTTC
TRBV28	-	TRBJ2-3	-	CASSPTGSSTDTQYF	TGTGCCAGCAGCCCGACAGGATCTAGCACAGATACGCAGTATTTT
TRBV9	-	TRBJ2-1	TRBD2	CASSAIPGLAGGISYNEQFF	TGTGCCAGCAGCGCCATCCCGGGACTAGCGGGGGGGATCTCCTACAATGAGCAGTTCTTC
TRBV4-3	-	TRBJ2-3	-	CASSQDLTGADTQYF	TGCGCCAGCAGCCAAGACCTGACGGGGGCAGATACGCAGTATTTT
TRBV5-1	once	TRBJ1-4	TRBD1	CASSPRQGIATNEKLFF	TGCGCCAGCAGCCCCAGACAGGGTATTGCAACTAATGAAAAACTGTTTTTT
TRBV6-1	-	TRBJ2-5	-	CASSQGIGYGETQYF	TGTGCCAGCAGTCAGGGGATAGGGTATGGAGAGACCCAGTACTTC
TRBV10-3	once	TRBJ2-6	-	CAMRSSGANVLTF	TGTGCCATGCGGTCCTCTGGGGCCAACGTCCTGACTTTC
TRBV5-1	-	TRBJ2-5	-	CASSLDGRSGETQYF	TGCGCCAGCAGCTTGGATGGACGGTCGGGGGAGACCCAGTACTTC
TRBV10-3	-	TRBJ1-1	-	CAISSSQPDPRITRMNTEAFF	TGTGCCATCAGTTCTTCCCAACCTGATCCCAGGATTACTCGGATGAACACTGAAGCTTTCTTT
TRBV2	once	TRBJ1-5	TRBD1	CASSPTGNQPQHF	TGTGCCAGCAGCCCGACAGGGAATCAGCCCCAGCATTTT
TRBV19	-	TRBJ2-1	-	CASSIQKDSSYNEQFF	TGTGCCAGTAGTATTCAAAAGGACAGCTCCTACAATGAGCAGTTCTTC
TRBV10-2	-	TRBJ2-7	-	CASSQRDEQYF	TGCGCCAGCTCCCAGCGGGACGAGCAGTACTTC
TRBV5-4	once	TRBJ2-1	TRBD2	CASSLGQLAGNNEQFF	TGTGCCAGCAGCTTGGGTCAGCTAGCGGGCAACAATGAGCAGTTCTTC
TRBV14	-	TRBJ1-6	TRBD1	CASSARTGGSSPLHF	TGTGCCAGCAGCGCGCGGACAGGGGGCAGTTCACCCCTCCACTTT
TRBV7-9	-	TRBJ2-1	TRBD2	CASSPGTSASNEQFF	TGTGCCAGCAGCCCAGGGACTAGCGCTAGCAATGAGCAGTTCTTC
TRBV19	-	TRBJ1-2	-	CASSGRGRYGYTF	TGTGCCAGTAGTGGAAGGGGCCGCTATGGCTACACCTTC
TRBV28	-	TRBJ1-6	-	CASRGVGSSYNSPLHF	TGTGCCAGCAGGGGAGTGGGTAGCTCCTATAATTCACCCCTCCACTTT
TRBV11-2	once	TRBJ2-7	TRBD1	CASSPQGAYEQYF	TGTGCCAGCAGCCCCCAGGGGGCATATGAGCAGTACTTC
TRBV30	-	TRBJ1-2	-	CAWSQYPGQLYGYTF	TGTGCCTGGAGTCAATATCCAGGACAGCTTTATGGCTACACCTTC
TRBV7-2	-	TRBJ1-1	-	CASSSSSVAFF	TGTGCCAGCAGCTCGAGCAGCGTAGCTTTCTTT
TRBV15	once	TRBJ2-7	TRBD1	CATSREVPGQPYEQYF	TGTGCCACCAGCAGAGAAGTTCCGGGACAGCCCTACGAGCAGTACTTC
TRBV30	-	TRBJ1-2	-	CAWSPGWADYGYTF	TGTGCCTGGAGTCCGGGGTGGGCGGACTATGGCTACACCTTC
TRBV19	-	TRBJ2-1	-	CASSITSRGVMNEQFF	TGTGCCAGTAGTATTACGAGCAGGGGGGTGATGAATGAGCAGTTCTTC
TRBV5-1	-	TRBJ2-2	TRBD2	CASSPGLADTGELFF	TGCGCCAGCAGCCCGGGACTAGCGGACACCGGGGAGCTGTTTTTT
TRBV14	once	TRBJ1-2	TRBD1	CASSQKKSGGFDGYTF	TGTGCCAGCAGCCAAAAAAAATCAGGGGGCTTTGATGGCTACACCTTC
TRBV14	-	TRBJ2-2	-	CASSPTRAAGELFF	TGTGCCAGCAGCCCTACGAGGGCGGCCGGGGAGCTGTTTTTT
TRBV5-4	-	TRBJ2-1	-	CASSLRGSYNEQFF	TGTGCCAGCAGCTTGCGGGGTTCCTACAATGAGCAGTTCTTC
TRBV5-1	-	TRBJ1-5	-	CASSLSSGLGQPQHF	TGCGCCAGCAGCTTGTCTTCAGGGCTGGGTCAGCCCCAGCATTTT
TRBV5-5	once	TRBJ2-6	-	CASSLVIAGGANVLTF	TGTGCCAGCAGCTTGGTCATAGCTGGCGGGGCCAACGTCCTGACTTTC
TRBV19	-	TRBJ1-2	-	CASSISFWAGHYGYTF	TGTGCCAGTAGTATATCGTTCTGGGCAGGGCACTATGGCTACACCTTC
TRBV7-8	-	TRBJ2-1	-	CASSQDRGIYNEQFF	TGTGCCAGCAGCCAGGACCGGGGGATCTACAATGAGCAGTTCTTC
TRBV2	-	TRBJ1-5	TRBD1	CASSRDRDSNQPQHF	TGTGCCAGCAGTAGGGACAGGGATAGCAATCAGCCCCAGCATTTT
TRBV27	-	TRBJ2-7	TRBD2	CASSPGLAIYEQYF	TGTGCCAGCAGTCCGGGACTAGCGATCTACGAGCAGTACTTC
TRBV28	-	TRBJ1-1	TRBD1	CASSQTPGQRPNTEAFF	TGTGCCAGCAGCCAGACCCCGGGACAGAGACCGAACACTGAAGCTTTCTTT
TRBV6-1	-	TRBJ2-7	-	CASSEIFAHSPYEQYF	TGTGCCAGCAGTGAAATTTTTGCCCACTCACCATACGAGCAGTACTTC
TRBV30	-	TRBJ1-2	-	CAWRRDRDSGYTF	TGTGCCTGGAGACGTGACAGAGATAGTGGCTACACCTTC
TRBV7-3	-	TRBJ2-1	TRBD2	CASSRRTSGGTYNEQFF	TGTGCCAGCAGCAGACGGACTAGCGGGGGTACATACAATGAGCAGTTCTTC
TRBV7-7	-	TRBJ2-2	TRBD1	CASSGTGVGTGELFF	TGTGCTAGCAGCGGGACAGGGGTGGGCACCGGGGAGCTGTTTTTT